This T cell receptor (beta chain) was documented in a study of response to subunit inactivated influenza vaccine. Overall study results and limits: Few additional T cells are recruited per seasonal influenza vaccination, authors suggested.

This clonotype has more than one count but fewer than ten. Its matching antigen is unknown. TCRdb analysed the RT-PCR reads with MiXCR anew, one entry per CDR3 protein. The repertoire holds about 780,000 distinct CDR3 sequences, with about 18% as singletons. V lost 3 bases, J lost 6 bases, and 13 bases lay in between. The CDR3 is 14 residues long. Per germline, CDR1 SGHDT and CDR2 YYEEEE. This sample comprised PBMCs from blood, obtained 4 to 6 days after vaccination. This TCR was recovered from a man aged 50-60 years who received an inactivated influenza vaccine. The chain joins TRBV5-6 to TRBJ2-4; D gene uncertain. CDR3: CASSSKTAGNIQYF. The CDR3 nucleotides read TGTGCCAGCAGCTCGAAAACAGCCGGAAACATTCAGTACTTC.